The 23 T cell receptor beta chains listed next were all sequenced from one sample in a study of glioma-infiltrating T cells after dendritic cell vaccination. TCRdb keeps only in-frame clones here, not all; method: immunoSEQ multiplex PCR. The sample contains about 92,000 clones, 85% to 90% of which appear only once. This sample comprised blood, obtained before dendritic cell vaccination. The receptors were gathered from a human donor with glioblastoma.

CDR3 protein: CASSLDNRGYQETQYF. CDR3 sequence (DNA): TGTGCCAGCAGCTTAGACAACAGGGGGTACCAAGAGACCCAGTACTTC. This rearrangement joins TRBV7-8 to TRBJ2-5, with 8 bases identical to TRBD1. CDR3 length equals 16 residues. Germline CDR1 and CDR2: SGHVS and FQNEAQ. Unmatched junction bases numbered 4, after V lost 1 base and J lost 0 bases.

The chain carries TRBV6-6 and TRBJ2-5, with D hard to call. The CDR3 runs to 12 residues. Germline V gives CDR1 MNHNY, CDR2 SVGAGI (reference sequence). The germline V and J ends were trimmed by 2 bases and 5 bases, with 6 bases remaining between them. The CDR3 nucleotides read TGTGCCAGCAGTTACCCTCGGGAGACCCAGTACTTC. It translates to CASSYPRETQYF.

The rearrangement joins TRBV10-3 to TRBJ1-2, with D hard to call. With 3 bases removed from V and 6 bases from J, the gap between germline ends came to 11 bases. The CDR3 has 13 amino acids. Germline CDR1 and CDR2: ENHRY and SYGVKD. CDR3 sequence (DNA): TGTGCCATCAGTGAAAATACAGCTGATGGCTACACCTTC. Translated: CAISENTADGYTF.

The V call is TRBV15, the J call TRBJ1-1; the D gene is possibly TRBD1 (5 bases). There are 14 residues in the CDR3. V dropped 1 base and J dropped 1 base, with 7 bases sitting between them. The germline CDR1 and CDR2 sequences are LNHNV and YYDKDF (reference sequence). The CDR3 loop is CATSRAGKNTEAFF. The CDR3 nucleotides read TGTGCCACCAGCAGAGCAGGGAAGAACACTGAAGCTTTCTTT.

The V call is TRBV5-1, the J call TRBJ2-5, with a tentative D call TRBD1 (5 bases). Trimming stripped 0 bases from V and 0 bases from J, with 6 bases between. Looked up from germline, CDR1 is SGHRS and CDR2 is YFSETQ. The CDR3 spans 14 residues. The CDR3: CASSLGQYQETQYF. The CDR3 DNA follows: TGCGCCAGCAGCTTGGGACAGTACCAAGAGACCCAGTACTTC.

This clone was detected only a few times. The CDR3 is CASSLGVRGSNTRELFF. In DNA form, the CDR3 reads TGTGCCAGCAGCTTAGGCGTCAGGGGGTCAAATACCAGGGAGCTGTTTTTT. V and J are TRBV7-6 and TRBJ2-2, with 7 bases aligning to TRBD1. With 1 base clipped from V and 9 bases from J, the junction kept 14 bases outside the gene matches. This CDR3 has 17 residues. Germline V CDR1 and CDR2: SGHVS, FNYEAQ. The full variable domain, with the rest looked up from reference TRBV7-6 and TRBJ2-2, is GAGVSQSPRYKVTKRGQDVALRCDPISGHVSLYWYRQALGQGPEFLTYFNYEAQQDKSGLPNDRFSAERPEGSISTLTIQRTEQRDSAMYRCASSLGVRGSNTRELFFGEGSRLTVL.

The chain uses TRBV28 and TRBJ1-5; unclear D gene. CDR3 size: 16 residues. CDR1 and CDR2 (germline): MDHEN, SYDVKM. Between the trimmed V and J ends, which lost 6 bases and 5 bases, there was a span of 20 bases. The CDR3 coding sequence is TGTGCCAGCAGCCAAGAAAAGGGAGAGGTCGATCAGCCCCAGCATTTT. Translation gives CASSQEKGEVDQPQHF.

V gene TRBV19 combines with J gene TRBJ1-5; 7 nucleotides agree with TRBD1. This CDR3 comprises 13 residues. CDR1 and CDR2 (germline): LNHDA, SQIVND (reference sequence). Trimming took 7 bases from V and 7 from J; bases not matched to a gene: 7. The CDR3 loop is CASTVRQGQPQHF. Written as DNA, the CDR3 is TGTGCCAGTACTGTCCGACAGGGCCAGCCCCAGCATTTT.

The V and J genes are TRBV27 and TRBJ1-2; TRBD1 is a possible D gene (5 bases). Germline V lookup: CDR1 MNHEY, CDR2 SMNVEV (reference sequence). V shed 2 bases and J shed 5 bases, with 6 bases lying between them. The CDR3 loop spans 12 amino acids. The CDR3 protein is CASSLKGYGYTF. For the CDR3, the DNA is TGTGCCAGCAGTTTAAAGGGGTATGGCTACACCTTC.

This chain links TRBV21-1 with TRBJ2-4; no check of the table's D call, TRBD1, against the DNA was made. TRBV21-1 is a known pseudogene. This CDR3 is built from 16 residues. DNA of the CDR3: TGTGCCAGCAGCCTAGGGACAGGGGGAGCCAAAAACATTCAGTACTTC. Translation gives CASSLGTGGAKNIQYF.

V usage is TRBV29-1 and J usage is TRBJ1-2; D uncertain. This CDR3 has 13 residues. The V gene lost 6 bases and the J gene lost 1 base, with 12 bases spanning the gap. Germline CDR1 is SQVTM and CDR2 is ANQGSEA. The CDR3 sequence is CSVTVLDNYGYTF. The CDR3, as DNA: TGCAGCGTCACTGTCCTAGATAACTATGGCTACACCTTC.

This chain links TRBV19 with TRBJ2-3; D unclear. CDR3 size: 12 residues. V lost 5 bases and J 3 bases, leaving 6 bases between the germline ends. CDR1 is LNHDA, CDR2 SQIVND, per germline (reference sequence). This CDR3 reads CASSPQTDTQYF. The DNA of the CDR3 is TGTGCCAGTAGTCCCCAGACAGATACGCAGTATTTT. The whole variable domain, remainder taken from reference TRBV19 and TRBJ2-3, is DGGITQSPKYLFRKEGQNVTLSCEQNLNHDAMYWYRQDPGQGLRLIYYSQIVNDFQKGDIAEGYSVSREKKESFPLTVTSAQKNPTAFYLCASSPQTDTQYFGPGTRLTVL.

The rearrangement links TRBV4-2 to TRBJ2-7; 7 nucleotides agree with TRBD1. There are 16 residues in the CDR3. The germline CDR1 and CDR2 sequences are LGHNA and YNFKEQ. Trimming at V came to 1 base and at J to 2 bases, leaving 8 bases not matched to a gene. Here the CDR3 reads CASSQGVDRAPYEQYF. The CDR3 nucleotides are TGTGCCAGCAGCCAAGGGGTTGACAGGGCCCCCTACGAGCAGTACTTC.

The chain combines TRBV7-9 with TRBJ1-2; D not resolved. V lost 2 bases, J lost 2 bases, and 18 bases lay in between. CDR1 and CDR2 from the germline V gene are SEHNR and FQNEAQ (reference sequence). There are 17 residues in the CDR3. CDR3 in DNA: TGTGCCAGCAGCTTAAGTACTAGGCGGGCTACGAACTATGGCTACACCTTC. Protein product: CASSLSTRRATNYGYTF.

The rearrangement links TRBV19 to TRBJ1-5, with 8 bases matching TRBD1. The CDR3 loop spans 18 amino acids. The germline V gene has CDR1 LNHDA and CDR2 SQIVND (reference sequence). Trimming cost V 0 bases and J 4 bases; bases outside gene matches: 11. The CDR3, as DNA: TGTGCCAGTAGTATAGATCCGGGACAGGTTTTTCGAAATCAGCCCCAGCATTTT. This translates into CASSIDPGQVFRNQPQHF.

The CDR3 here is CASSGLAAPYNEQFF. For the CDR3, the DNA is TGTGCCAGCAGTGGACTAGCGGCCCCCTACAATGAGCAGTTCTTC. The chain employs TRBV27 and TRBJ2-1; 10 bases are a match to TRBD2. The CDR3 length is 15 residues. Losses at the gene ends were 5 bases for V and 2 bases for J; bases not matched to a gene: 3. Germline V lookup: CDR1 MNHEY, CDR2 SMNVEV (reference sequence).

With regard to this clone: Other nucleotide sequences in the sample specify the same CDR3. The chain has TRBV5-1 and TRBJ1-5; D unclear. CDR1 and CDR2 from the germline V gene are SGHRS and YFSETQ. The CDR3 extends over 13 amino acids. Trimming stripped 0 bases from V and 6 bases from J, with 7 bases between. The CDR3 sequence is CASSLVIGQPQHF. The CDR3 nucleotides read TGCGCCAGCAGCTTGGTGATCGGTCAGCCCCAGCATTTT.

This clone was picked up one time. This sequence joins TRBV7-9 and TRBJ2-1; 8 positions agree with TRBD2. The CDR3 is 14 residues long. Germline V gene sequence: CDR1 SEHNR, CDR2 FQNEAQ (reference sequence). V trimming: 6 bases; J trimming: 2 bases; junction bases outside the gene matches: 3. Here the CDR3 reads CASSQLAAYNEQFF. The CDR3, as DNA: TGTGCCAGCAGTCAACTAGCGGCCTACAATGAGCAGTTCTTC. The full variable domain, rest sourced from reference TRBV7-9 and TRBJ2-1, is DTGVSQNPRHKITKRGQNVTFRCDPISEHNRLYWYRQTLGQGPEFLTYFQNEAQLEKSRLLSDRFSAERPKGSFSTLEIQRTEQGDSAMYLCASSQLAAYNEQFFGPGTRLTVL.

This clone was found once. The chain recombines TRBV9 with TRBJ1-1, with unresolved D. The V gene lost 3 bases and the J gene lost 1 base, with 10 bases spanning the gap. Germline V gene data show CDR1 as SGDLS and CDR2 as YYNGEE. This CDR3 region has 14 residues. The CDR3 loop reads CASSDDGGNTEAFF. The CDR3 DNA reads TGTGCCAGCAGCGACGACGGAGGGAACACTGAAGCTTTCTTT.

The chain links TRBV6-5 to TRBJ2-5; D is undetermined. Trimming pared 0 bases from V and 4 bases from J, leaving 12 bases between. This CDR3 is built from 15 residues. Germline CDR1 reads MNHEY; CDR2 reads SVGAGI. Here the CDR3 reads CASSYSNSWVETQYF. CDR3 DNA: TGTGCCAGCAGTTACTCTAATAGCTGGGTAGAGACCCAGTACTTC.

The gene calls are TRBV11-1 and TRBJ2-7, with 8 bases that match TRBD1. Germline-derived CDR1 and CDR2 are SGHAT and FQDESV (reference sequence). Unmatched junction bases numbered 5, after V lost 2 bases and J lost 5 bases. This CDR3 spans 14 amino acids. CDR3 loop: CASSLQGAQDEQYF. The CDR3 DNA reads TGTGCCAGCAGCTTACAGGGGGCGCAGGACGAGCAGTACTTC. Together with reference TRBV11-1 and TRBJ2-7, the CDR3 gives the full variable domain: EAEVAQSPRYKITEKSQAVAFWCDPISGHATLYWYRQILGQGPELLVQFQDESVVDDSQLPKDRFSAERLKGVDSTLKIQPAELGDSAMYLCASSLQGAQDEQYFGPGTRLTVT.

V is TRBV15 and J is TRBJ2-3, with 10 bases fitting TRBD1. There are 15 residues in the CDR3. Germline CDR1 and CDR2: LNHNV and YYDKDF (reference sequence). V trimming: 9 bases; J trimming: 4 bases; junction bases outside the gene matches: 10. The CDR3 loop reads CATKPGQGKADTQYF. CDR3 nucleotides: TGTGCCACAAAGCCGGGACAGGGGAAAGCAGATACGCAGTATTTT.

The chain carries TRBV4-3 and TRBJ2-1; no clear D. This CDR3 comprises 14 residues. CDR1 and CDR2 (germline): LGHNA, YSLEER. The V end was cut by 6 bases, the J end by 5 bases, with 14 bases between. The CDR3 is CASSPTGTNNEQFF. In DNA, the CDR3 is TGCGCCAGCAGTCCTACCGGCACTAACAATGAGCAGTTCTTC.